Included here is one T cell receptor beta chain sequence, with context. Its target is unknown. PCR amplification relied on 60 Vbeta primers (plus 13 Jbeta primers). In the authors' methods: In a later analysis, around 10 million of 75 million to 85 million unique beta chains occurred in at least two donors. Method: immunoSEQ multiplex PCR; TCRdb's copy keeps in-frame clones and lacks some. That table gives V, J and clone size, and the DNA gave D and trimming. The sample lists some 150,000 clones, approximately 90% seen once, with 0.75% to 0.95% in the top ten. The CDR3 runs to 14 residues. Looked up from germline, CDR1 is MDHEN and CDR2 is SYDVKM. Trimming took off 2 bases at V and 3 bases at J, with 10 bases between the two ends. The data were taken from a study of cytomegalovirus exposure and HLA in healthy donors. Study-wide context: Genotyping showed 75% to 90% of hundreds of donors falling in the Caucasian-associated ancestry cluster. Overall study results and limits: A list of 164 TCR beta chains associated with cytomegalovirus was given. A missense variant in DCLRE1C was later tied to TCR beta V- and J-gene trimming.

The TCR was taken from a woman younger than 45 in good health and CMV-seronegative. What was sequenced was PBMCs. The rearrangement uses TRBV28 and TRBJ1-1; D is uncertain. CDR3 DNA: TGTGCCAGCAGTTTACCAGGATCCTACACTGAAGCTTTCTTT. Translated: CASSLPGSYTEAFF. The full variable domain, its missing parts supplied by reference TRBV28 and TRBJ1-1, is DVKVTQSSRYLVKRTGEKVFLECVQDMDHENMFWYRQDPGLGLRLIYFSYDVKMKEKGDIPEGYSVSREKKERFSLILESASTNQTSMYLCASSLPGSYTEAFFGQGTRLTVV.